This T cell receptor (beta chain) was found in a study of tumor T cells in aggressive B-cell lymphoma. Repertoires were generated with immunoSEQ multiplex PCR, while TCRdb's copy carries only in-frame clones and drops some. This table has more than 950 clones, roughly 86% appearing once. The length of the CDR3 is 16 residues. The V and J ends lost 5 bases and 4 bases, in that order; junction bases with no gene match: 8. Germline V gene data show CDR1 as MGHRA and CDR2 as YSYEKL. V gene TRBV4-1 combines with J gene TRBJ1-2; 12 nucleotides line up with TRBD1. The TCR originated in an adult with diffuse large B cell lymphoma. Sequencing was done on a sample of tumor tissue. CDR3 nucleotide sequence: TGCGCCAGCAGCTCCGGGACAGGGGGCGAGGCCTATGGCTACACCTTC. It yields the protein CASSSGTGGEAYGYTF.